This record concerns one T cell receptor (beta chain) sequence. No antigen is known for it. Germline and junction disagree at one end, which may indicate a read error. Germline V gives CDR1 KGHSH, CDR2 LQKENI. The CDR3 contains 15 residues. Constant-segment primers and 5'RACE yielded cDNA libraries for TCR alpha and TCR beta, each carrying sample barcodes and UMIs. In TCRdb, the 5' RACE reads were re-called with MiXCR into one record per CDR3 protein. The top ten hold less than 10% of the sample, which has hundreds of thousands of distinct CDR3 sequences, approximately 15% seen once. These data belong to a study of T-cell memory formation after mild COVID-19. Turning to the study itself: There were largely donor-specific TCR clusters. Study results and limitations: From day 15 to 85, contracting clones were balanced between CD4 and CD8, whereas later expanders leaned toward CD4+. The appearance of some responding clones in pre-infection memory suggested that cross-reactive memory joined.

This clonotype was obtained from an adult woman who had mild COVID-19 (a few samples of this study predate the infection). Cell type and time point are not known. The sample taken for sequencing was PBMCs or a T cell subset sorted from them (not recorded which). V and J are TRBV18 and TRBJ2-5; 7 positions match TRBD2. CDR3 nucleotides: TGTGCCAGCACACCCCCCGATCCAGCGGGGGAGACCCAGTACTTC. Amino acid sequence: CASTPPDPAGETQYF.